Reported below is one T cell receptor (beta chain). The antigen remains unidentified. This entry is derived from a study of human T cells and chemical hapten exposure. Study details: For the roughly 26-week duration of the study, patients were given weekly doses of diphenylcyclopropenone on the scalp. Study results and limitations: Relative to control repertoires, expanded TCRs gave rise to significantly more large CDR3 similarity clusters. The number of TCRs over 1 in 1000 frequency stayed unchanged after DPC.

TCRdb ran MiXCR on the RACE reads and lists one entry per CDR3 protein. The sample yields roughly 180,000 distinct CDR3 sequences, around 20% seen once. The CDR3 covers 12 residues. Germline V CDR1 and CDR2: SQVTM, ANQGSEA. V was pared by 4 bases and J by 2 bases, with 9 bases between. Time point in this sample: patch test 1, 2 weeks after DPC sensitization. The treatment denotes: therapeutic diphenylcyclopropenone sensitization with weekly scalp DPC. Each donor was an alopecia patient between 18 and 70 years of age who qualified for DPC. The sequencing used whole blood, collected in connection with sensitization to the hapten diphenylcyclopropenone (DPC). This chain links TRBV29-1 with TRBJ2-7; weak D call: TRBD2 (6 bases). This sequence was found in a woman between 50 and 59 years old with alopecia areata. Some clones in this sample may be carry-over from other donors' samples. The DNA for the CDR3 is TGCAGCGTTGCTGGAGGGGCCTACGAGCAGTACTTC. This encodes CSVAGGAYEQYF.